This TCR beta chain was documented in a study of CD4+ T cells in melanoma. Findings and caveats of the study: In melanoma, neoantigen-specific CD4+ T cells reportedly differed in differentiation state.

TCRdb's copy holds only in-frame clones and misses some; the assay was immunoSEQ multiplex PCR. The sample records some 21,000 clones, more than 70% being singletons. Points on this clone: Its antigen is undetermined.

Germline assignment: CDR1 LGHNA and CDR2 YNFKEQ. The CDR3 contains 14 residues. V dropped 8 bases and J dropped 6 bases, with 16 bases sitting between them. The V and J genes are TRBV4-2 and TRBJ2-2, with a tentative D call TRBD2 (5 bases). The clonotype originates from a human donor with melanoma. The CDR3 loop reads CASQHRESSGELFF. The CDR3 DNA reads as TGTGCCAGCCAACATCGGGAAAGCTCCGGGGAGCTGTTTTTT.